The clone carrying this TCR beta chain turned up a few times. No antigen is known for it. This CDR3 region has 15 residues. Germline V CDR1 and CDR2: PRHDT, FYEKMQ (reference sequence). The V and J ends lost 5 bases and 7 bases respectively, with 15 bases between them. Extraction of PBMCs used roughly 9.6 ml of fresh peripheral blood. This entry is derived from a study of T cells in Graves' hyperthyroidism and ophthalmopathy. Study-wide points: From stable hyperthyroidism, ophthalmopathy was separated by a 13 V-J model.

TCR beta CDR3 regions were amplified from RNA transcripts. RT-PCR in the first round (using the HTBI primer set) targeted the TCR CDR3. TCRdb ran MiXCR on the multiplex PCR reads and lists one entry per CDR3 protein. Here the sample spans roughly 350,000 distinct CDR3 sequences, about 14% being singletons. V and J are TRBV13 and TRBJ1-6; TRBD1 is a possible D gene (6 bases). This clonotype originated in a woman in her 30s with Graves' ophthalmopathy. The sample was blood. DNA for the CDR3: TGTGCCAGCAGCACGGCCGGGACACCGAATTCACCCCTCCACTTT. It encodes CASSTAGTPNSPLHF.